This record looks at one T cell receptor (beta chain) sequence and its context. Its antigen is still unknown. It has no much larger one-base neighbor in the sample; base qualities were not kept. These data belong to a study of blood T cell repertoires in COVID-19 (dated by TCRdb to about 2020). Turning to the overall study: The collaborator samples originated in the United States, Italy and Spain and spanned the acute and convalescent phases of COVID-19. Sample metadata almost always included a de-identified subject ID, COVID-19 status, age in years and sex. HLA class I and class II types, where available, came from metadata supplied by the sample provider rather than from assay-based typing. The samples were drawn from two sources: the first 160 participants of the ongoing ImmuneRACE study, and over 950 subjects contributed by 6 global collaborators. A freely available public database, intended as a resource for researchers studying the immune response to SARS-CoV-2, is where the repertoires were released. Subjects who had been exposed to COVID-19, were actively infected with it, or had recovered from it provided the deeply sampled blood TCRbeta repertoires that made up the dataset. The material from the prospective study consisted of cDNA or gDNA derived from T cells, B-cell-depleted T cells, or PBMCs.

V loses 4 bases, J loses 0 bases, and the germline ends lie 10 bases apart. The CDR3 runs 14 amino acids, cysteine and phenylalanine included. The only DNA kept is the CDR3, 42 bases in frame from the first base. CDR1 LGHNA and CDR2 YSLEER are derived from the germline V gene. TCRbeta CDR3 regions were amplified from genomic DNA using the immunoSEQ Assay, a bias-controlled multiplex PCR. Concerning the study's data processing: Nucleated cell counts per sample were estimated from amplification of reference gene primers within the assay. Sequence reads were collapsed and filtered to measure the absolute abundance of every unique TCRbeta CDR3 rearrangement. For each sample, productive Simpson clonality was calculated as the square root of Simpson's diversity index over productive rearrangements. In its TCRdb copy, this immuneACCESS table keeps in-frame sequences only and misses some clones. Where compared with another copy, unresolved V genes explain less than half of these, and the others have no known cause. The V and J calls and clone size were taken over from that table, and D and trimming were inferred from the DNA. A total of more than 95,000 clones appear in this sample, 65% to 90% of them only once. Together, the top ten hold 25% to 30% of the sample.

Each collaborating institution followed its own protocols to collect whole blood in K2EDTA tubes. For TCRbeta analysis, collaborators shipped samples as frozen whole blood, isolated PBMCs, or DNA extracted from either of those sample types. Results and caveats for the whole study, not just this receptor: The quantity of clinical and demographic metadata differed by source and by participant and was supplied without curation.

The clonotype was recovered from a woman aged 80 or over with acute or convalescent COVID-19. The specimen sequenced was peripheral blood. Recombination connected TRBV4-3 to TRBJ2-7; TRBD1 is perhaps the D gene, given 6 matching bases. The CDR3 region reads CASSRDTHSYEQYF. The DNA sequence is as follows: TGCGCCAGCAGCCGGGACACCCACTCCTACGAGCAGTACTTC.